This T cell receptor (beta chain) was captured by sequencing in a study of metastatic and nonmetastatic thyroid tumors. Study at large: Peripheral blood and tumor or nodule samples from malignant and benign thyroid patients were compared.

Ahead of thyroid surgery, no patient had received treatment of any kind. In regard to this clone: The antigen remains unidentified.

How the authors handled the data: The distant-metastasis classifier for papillary thyroid cancer was built from CDR3 differences across clinicopathological groups. TCRdb re-analyzed the PCR reads using MiXCR. The V and J calls here are based on TCRdb, not the publication. The table lists 4,500 or so clones, around 35% of them singletons. V was trimmed by 3 bases and J by 10 bases, leaving 16 bases between them. CDR3 length: 14 residues. Per the germline V gene, CDR1 is DFQATT and CDR2 is SNEGSKA (reference sequence). Whole-study findings and limits: Malignant tumors reportedly showed significantly higher TCR beta diversity than benign nodules in both blood and tumor.

V and J are TRBV20-1 and TRBJ1-6, with a possible D match to TRBD1 (6 bases). The sequenced sample consisted of adjacent normal tissue. The TCR sequence derives from a female donor with papillary thyroid cancer or a benign thyroid nodule (not recorded which). Some clones in this sample may be carry-over from other donors' samples. The CDR3 sequence is CSARGTGWGSPLHF. CDR3 nucleotide sequence: TGCAGTGCTAGGGGAACAGGGTGGGGATCACCCCTCCACTTT.